The 21 T cell receptor beta chains listed next were all sequenced from one sample in a study of CXCR3-negative and CXCR3-positive naive CD8 T cells. Findings of the study overall: Higher TRB CDR3 hydrophobicity marked CXCR3-positive naive cells relative to CXCR3-negative naive cells.

UMI-labeled TRB cDNA libraries were prepared by 5' RACE. Each CDR3 protein gets one entry in TCRdb, which reprocessed the 5' RACE reads and gives no DNA. This sample's table reports about 130,000 distinct CDR3 sequences. No antigen has been identified for these receptors. Sequenced sample: naive CXCR3+ CD8+ T cells from blood. Subset here: CD45RO-CCR7+CD27+CD95- naive CD8+ T cells expressing CXCR3 (TNR3+). Every receptor here comes from a human donor in good health. Some clones in this sample may be carry-over from other donors' samples.

The chain uses TRBV7-2 and TRBJ2-1; TCRdb calls TRBD2, which cannot be checked without DNA. Germline values: CDR1 SGHTA, CDR2 FQGNSA. The CDR3 extends over 16 amino acids. The CDR3 region is CASSLTSGGVGNEQFF.

The chain is built from TRBV14 and TRBJ2-1; TCRdb lists TRBD1, though no DNA is available to test this call. In germline, CDR1 is SGHDN, CDR2 FVKESK. The CDR3 extends over 16 amino acids. The CDR3 reads CASSQGGRNSYNEQFF.

CDR3 loop: CASRQDWGLQETQYF. The chain links TRBV3-1 to TRBJ2-5; TCRdb proposes TRBD2, but this gene call is untestable without DNA. CDR1 and CDR2 (germline): LGHDT, YNNKEL (reference sequence). The length of the CDR3 is 15 residues.

The V gene is TRBV4-1, the J gene TRBJ1-3. Germline V gene lookup returns CDR1 MGHRA and CDR2 YSYEKL. The CDR3 is 18 residues long. The CDR3 here is CASSQRTTWTPSGNTIYF.

This chain links TRBV28 with TRBJ2-3; the TRBD1 assignment by TCRdb is unverifiable without DNA. The germline V gene encodes CDR1 MDHEN and CDR2 SYDVKM. This CDR3 region has 14 residues. The CDR3 loop is CASSLTGTGDTQYF.

This chain joins TRBV6-6 and TRBJ2-1; TCRdb lists TRBD2, though no DNA is available to test this call. The CDR3 is made up of 14 amino acids. Germline V gene sequence: CDR1 MNHNY, CDR2 SVGAGI (reference sequence). CDR3 in amino acids: CASSYGLAGNEQFF.

The chain is built from TRBV29-1 and TRBJ1-1; TCRdb lists TRBD1, though no DNA is available to test this call. Germline CDR1 reads SQVTM; CDR2 reads ANQGSEA. The CDR3 consists of 12 residues. The CDR3 region is CSAGGGTNPAFF.

V is TRBV5-1 and J is TRBJ2-1. The CDR3 has 16 residues. CDR1 and CDR2 (germline): SGHRS, YFSETQ. The CDR3 spells CASSFLAQASYNEQFF.

The genes are TRBV12-3 or TRBV12-4 and TRBJ1-1; TCRdb returns TRBD1, unconfirmable since there is no DNA. This CDR3 contains 15 residues. The CDR3 sequence is CASNQGGTPNTEAFF.

V gene TRBV4-3 combines with J gene TRBJ2-5; there is no DNA to check the TCRdb D call of TRBD2. The CDR3 loop spans 15 amino acids. Germline values: CDR1 LGHNA, CDR2 YSLEER. The chain's CDR3 is CASSQDGGREETQYF.

The chain has TRBV29-1 and TRBJ1-1. The CDR3 is 12 amino acids. In germline, CDR1 is SQVTM, CDR2 ANQGSEA. CDR3: CSVEEMNTEAFF.

The chain employs TRBV14 and TRBJ2-1; TCRdb reports TRBD1, a call that lacks DNA to check it against. There are 15 residues in the CDR3. Germline CDR1 reads SGHDN; CDR2 reads FVKESK. The CDR3 sequence is CASSHGGTSYNEQFF.

The chain is built from TRBV15 and TRBJ2-5. Germline CDR1 is LNHNV and CDR2 is YYDKDF (reference sequence). The CDR3 has 11 amino acids. CDR3 in amino acids: CATSTGETQYF.

The chain recombines TRBV12-3 or TRBV12-4 with TRBJ2-1. The CDR3 contains 15 residues. The CDR3 protein is CASSLAGNSYNEQFF.

The gene calls are TRBV7-9 and TRBJ1-1; TCRdb calls TRBD1, which cannot be checked without DNA. CDR1 and CDR2 (germline): SEHNR, FQNEAQ (reference sequence). The CDR3 is 16 residues long. The CDR3 region is CASSLIPRVLNTEAFF.

The J gene is TRBJ2-7, the V gene TRBV21-1; the TRBD1 assignment by TCRdb is unverifiable without DNA. TRBV21-1 is noted as a pseudogene. The CDR3 is made up of 15 amino acids. CDR3 sequence reads: CASTPGQGVRYEQYF.

The chain recombines TRBV19 with TRBJ1-1; TCRdb names TRBD1, which stays unverified in the absence of DNA. Germline CDR1 and CDR2: LNHDA and SQIVND (reference sequence). This CDR3 contains 12 residues. CDR3 protein: CASGPGGTEAFF.

V gene TRBV7-8 combines with J gene TRBJ2-1; the TCRdb call, TRBD2, lacks DNA for checking. The CDR3 contains 16 residues. Germline V lookup: CDR1 SGHVS, CDR2 FQNEAQ. The CDR3 is CASSLEVRGSYNEQFF. The full variable domain, with the rest looked up from reference TRBV7-8 and TRBJ2-1, is GAGVSQSPRYKVAKRGQDVALRCDPISGHVSLFWYQQALGQGPEFLTYFQNEAQLDKSGLPSDRFFAERPEGSVSTLKIQRTQQEDSAVYLCASSLEVRGSYNEQFFGPGTRLTVL.

The J gene is TRBJ2-5, the V gene TRBV29-1; the TCRdb call, TRBD1, lacks DNA for checking. The CDR3 totals 13 residues. The germline gives CDR1 SQVTM, CDR2 ANQGSEA. The CDR3 sequence is CSAIQGLEETQYF.

The rearrangement joins TRBV29-1 to TRBJ1-1; TCRdb's D call of TRBD1 is untestable without DNA. CDR3 length equals 12 residues. Germline V gene data show CDR1 as SQVTM and CDR2 as ANQGSEA. The CDR3: CSVGTGGTEAFF.

The rearrangement joins TRBV28 to TRBJ2-1; TCRdb's assignment of TRBD1 cannot be checked, as there is no DNA. CDR1 MDHEN and CDR2 SYDVKM come from the germline V gene. The CDR3 is 13 residues long. The CDR3 protein is CASTLWGYNEQFF.